A selection of T cell receptor beta chains follows, all from one sample in a study of T-cell reconstitution after alpha-beta-depleted transplantation in children. MiXCR, applied by TCRdb to the PCR reads, yields one record per CDR3 protein. The table has 300,000 to 400,000 distinct CDR3 sequences, about 14% seen once. Material: PBMCs, obtained from the stem cell graft. The receptor source for this set is a human donor who donated a stem cell graft to a child with Fanconi anemia. The CDR3 runs from the conserved cysteine through the conserved F or W. Fields, in order: J gene, clone size, D gene, V gene, CDR3 protein, CDR3 DNA. A D gene is named only where the DNA matches it firmly. The size entry is marked missing in some rows and otherwise reads once, few, many or a size class.

>TRBJ2-7|NA|TRBD1|TRBV6-1
CASNIQGPNSDEQYF
TGTGCCAGCAATATACAGGGGCCCAACTCCGACGAGCAGTACTTC
>TRBJ2-7|few|NA|TRBV12-3/TRBV12-4
CASSSTTMAEQYF
TGTGCCAGCAGTAGCACTACCATGGCCGAGCAGTACTTC
>TRBJ1-2|many|TRBD1|TRBV4-2
CASSLEVQGTGDGYTF
TGTGCCAGCAGCCTAGAAGTTCAGGGGACAGGGGATGGCTACACCTTC
>TRBJ2-1|NA|NA|TRBV6-5
CASSLVGVNNEQFF
TGTGCCAGCAGTTTGGTCGGTGTTAACAATGAGCAGTTCTTC
>TRBJ1-6|many|TRBD1|TRBV12-3/TRBV12-4
CASSSTGGNSPLHF
TGTGCCAGCAGCTCTACAGGGGGCAACTCACCCCTCCACTTT
>TRBJ2-5|NA|TRBD1|TRBV16
CASSRGDRGNQETQYF
TGTGCCAGCAGCCGCGGGGACAGGGGAAACCAAGAGACCCAGTACTTC
>TRBJ1-2|many|TRBD1|TRBV20-1
CSARYRGLGYTF
TGCAGTGCTCGCTACAGGGGGCTGGGCTACACCTTC
>TRBJ2-7|NA|NA|TRBV6-4
CASSDRTEAYEQYF
TGTGCCAGCAGTGACAGGACAGAAGCCTACGAGCAGTACTTC
>TRBJ2-3|NA|NA|TRBV11-2
CASSLLTSSTDTQYF
TGTGCCAGCAGCTTACTCACTTCTAGCACAGATACGCAGTATTTT
>TRBJ2-4|NA|TRBD2|TRBV4-2
CASSGDGGAGGTIAKNIQYF
TGTGCCAGCAGTGGGGACGGCGGAGCGGGGGGGACCATAGCCAAAAACATTCAGTACTTC
>TRBJ2-2|few|NA|TRBV24-1
CATSHRGTGELFF
TGTGCCACCAGTCATAGGGGTACCGGGGAGCTGTTTTTT
>TRBJ1-1|NA|NA|TRBV6-5
CASSLHGTEAFF
TGTGCCAGCAGCTTACATGGCACTGAAGCTTTCTTT
>TRBJ2-1|many|TRBD1|TRBV20-1
CSASNTGVGEQFF
TGCAGTGCTAGTAACACAGGGGTCGGTGAGCAGTTCTTC
>TRBJ1-1|NA|NA|TRBV5-1
CASSPTSGNTEAFF
TGCGCCAGCAGCCCCACATCAGGGAACACTGAAGCTTTCTTT
>TRBJ2-1|few|NA|TRBV5-6
CASLRRSSYNEQFF
TGTGCCAGTCTCCGACGGAGCTCCTACAATGAGCAGTTCTTC
>TRBJ1-2|few|NA|TRBV20-1
CSARGQGLYGYTF
TGCAGTGCTAGAGGGCAGGGGTTATATGGCTACACCTTC
>TRBJ2-2|NA|NA|TRBV18
CASSPQHAINTGELFF
TGTGCCAGCTCACCGCAACACGCGATAAACACCGGGGAGCTGTTTTTT
>TRBJ2-3|many|NA|TRBV28
CASSSRGLPLDTQYF
TGTGCCAGCAGCAGCCGGGGACTCCCTCTGGATACGCAGTATTTT
>TRBJ2-5|NA|NA|TRBV7-2
CASSRTPPFGVAKETQYF
TGTGCCAGCAGCCGAACTCCGCCCTTCGGGGTAGCTAAAGAGACCCAGTACTTC
>TRBJ2-3|NA|TRBD2|TRBV4-2
CASSQELASGGAGDTQYF
TGTGCCAGCAGCCAAGAATTGGCTAGCGGGGGGGCGGGAGATACGCAGTATTTT
>TRBJ1-1|few|NA|TRBV28
CASSSSHRRGTEAFF
TGTGCCAGCAGTTCATCACATCGCCGGGGCACTGAAGCTTTCTTT
>TRBJ1-5|NA|NA|TRBV5-6
CASSLVQGPQHF
TGTGCCAGCAGCTTGGTGCAGGGGCCCCAGCATTTT
>TRBJ2-1|many|NA|TRBV12-3/TRBV12-4
CASSSTGWSYNEQFF
TGTGCCAGCAGTTCGACCGGATGGAGTTACAATGAGCAGTTCTTC
>TRBJ2-1|NA|NA|TRBV18
CASSPRGMDEQFF
TGTGCCAGCTCACCACGGGGTATGGATGAGCAGTTCTTC
>TRBJ1-2|NA|TRBD1|TRBV12-3/TRBV12-4
CASSRTGLSSYGYTF
TGTGCCAGCAGTCGGACAGGGTTAAGCAGCTATGGCTACACCTTC
>TRBJ1-1|NA|NA|TRBV12-3/TRBV12-4
CASSLSGARTEAFF
TGTGCCAGCAGTTTATCAGGGGCGCGAACTGAAGCTTTCTTT
>TRBJ2-1|few|NA|TRBV6-5
CASSSQYSYNEQFF
TGTGCCAGCAGTAGCCAGTACTCCTACAATGAGCAGTTCTTC
>TRBJ2-7|few|TRBD1|TRBV27
CASSPWTGFYEQYF
TGTGCCAGCAGTCCCTGGACAGGGTTCTACGAGCAGTACTTC
>TRBJ1-3|NA|NA|TRBV12-3/TRBV12-4
CASSYGADSGNTIYF
TGTGCCAGCAGTTATGGGGCAGACTCTGGAAACACCATATATTTT
>TRBJ2-1|NA|TRBD1|TRBV11-2
CASSQRQGAYNEQFF
TGTGCCAGCAGCCAACGACAGGGAGCCTACAATGAGCAGTTCTTC
>TRBJ1-2|few|NA|TRBV3-1
CASSQLGLYGYTF
TGTGCCAGCAGCCAACTGGGACTGTATGGCTACACCTTC
>TRBJ2-1|many|TRBD1|TRBV13
CASSGEQGALYNEQFF
TGTGCCAGCAGCGGAGAACAGGGGGCACTATACAATGAGCAGTTCTTC
>TRBJ2-1|few|TRBD1|TRBV5-1
CASSLTWTGGVTSRYNEQFF
TGCGCCAGCAGCTTAACTTGGACAGGGGGTGTGACTAGCAGATACAATGAGCAGTTCTTC
>TRBJ1-5|few|TRBD1|TRBV10-3
CATTSLQGHQPQHF
TGTGCCACCACCAGTTTACAGGGGCATCAGCCCCAGCATTTT
>TRBJ2-6|NA|NA|TRBV13
CASSFESGANVLTF
TGTGCCAGCAGCTTTGAATCTGGGGCCAACGTCCTGACTTTC
>TRBJ2-5|few|NA|TRBV29-1
CSVTQGGETQYF
TGCAGCGTCACACAGGGCGGGGAGACCCAGTACTTC
>TRBJ2-2|NA|NA|TRBV6-1
CASTRGGGVTGELFF
TGTGCCAGCACTAGGGGGGGGGGCGTAACCGGGGAGCTGTTTTTT
>TRBJ2-7|few|NA|TRBV12-3/TRBV12-4
CASSRSGQTYEQYF
TGTGCCAGCAGTCGATCGGGACAAACCTACGAGCAGTACTTC
>TRBJ1-1|NA|TRBD1|TRBV20-1
CSARDTGETEAFF
TGCAGTGCTAGAGATACAGGGGAGACTGAAGCTTTCTTT
>TRBJ2-3|many|TRBD2|TRBV29-1
CSAAGGWVLLTDTQYF
TGCAGCGCCGCGGGGGGTTGGGTTCTTCTCACAGATACGCAGTATTTT
>TRBJ2-3|few|NA|TRBV27
CASGLGGGRNTQYF
TGTGCCAGCGGTCTTGGGGGGGGGCGAAATACGCAGTATTTT
>TRBJ1-4|few|TRBD1|TRBV6-1
CASSQDRGLEKLFF
TGTGCCAGCAGCCAGGACAGGGGGCTAGAAAAACTGTTTTTT
>TRBJ2-6|many|TRBD1|TRBV2
CASTPGQGASGANVLTF
TGTGCCAGCACCCCGGGACAGGGGGCTTCTGGGGCCAACGTCCTGACTTTC
>TRBJ1-2|NA|NA|TRBV5-1
CASSLGQGGSHGYTF
TGCGCCAGCAGCTTGGGGCAGGGAGGCTCCCATGGCTACACCTTC
>TRBJ2-5|few|TRBD1|TRBV5-1
CASSAGTAEETQYF
TGCGCCAGCAGCGCCGGGACAGCCGAAGAGACCCAGTACTTC
>TRBJ2-7|few|NA|TRBV3-1
CASSQDFNRNYEQYF
TGTGCCAGCAGCCAAGATTTTAACAGAAACTACGAGCAGTACTTC
>TRBJ2-3|many|NA|TRBV29-1
CSATEGQTHTDTQYF
TGCAGCGCAACCGAGGGACAAACGCACACAGATACGCAGTATTTT
>TRBJ2-1|NA|NA|TRBV20-1
CSDLDPRGEQFF
TGCAGTGACCTAGACCCCCGCGGTGAGCAGTTCTTC
>TRBJ1-2|NA|NA|TRBV7-8
CASKEEYPLYGYTF
TGTGCCAGCAAGGAGGAATACCCCCTCTATGGCTACACCTTC
>TRBJ2-1|NA|TRBD1|TRBV20-1
CRAQAPGQVYNEQFF
TGCAGGGCTCAGGCTCCGGGACAGGTATACAATGAGCAGTTCTTC
>TRBJ2-1|few|NA|TRBV6-1
CASSDGTGTGREQFF
TGTGCCAGCAGCGACGGGACTGGTACGGGTAGGGAGCAGTTCTTC
>TRBJ1-1|few|TRBD1|TRBV12-3/TRBV12-4
CASSMRGQGLGAFF
TGTGCCAGCAGTATGCGGGGACAGGGATTGGGAGCTTTCTTT
>TRBJ2-2|NA|TRBD2|TRBV3-1
CASSQGTAGGPNTGELFF
TGTGCCAGCAGCCAAGGTACAGCGGGGGGTCCGAACACCGGGGAGCTGTTTTTT
>TRBJ2-1|NA|TRBD1|TRBV3-1
CASSQGDRRFF
TGTGCCAGCAGCCAAGGGGACAGGCGGTTCTTC
>TRBJ1-6|many|NA|TRBV2
CASSSQGIVNSPLHF
TGTGCCAGCAGCTCCCAGGGGATTGTTAATTCACCCCTCCACTTT
>TRBJ2-5|NA|NA|TRBV29-1
CSVDLMGVPYF
TGCAGCGTTGATTTGATGGGGGTTCCGTACTTC
>TRBJ2-3|few|NA|TRBV7-6
CASSLGGQGRTDTQYF
TGTGCCAGCAGCTTAGGCGGCCAGGGAAGGACAGATACGCAGTATTTT